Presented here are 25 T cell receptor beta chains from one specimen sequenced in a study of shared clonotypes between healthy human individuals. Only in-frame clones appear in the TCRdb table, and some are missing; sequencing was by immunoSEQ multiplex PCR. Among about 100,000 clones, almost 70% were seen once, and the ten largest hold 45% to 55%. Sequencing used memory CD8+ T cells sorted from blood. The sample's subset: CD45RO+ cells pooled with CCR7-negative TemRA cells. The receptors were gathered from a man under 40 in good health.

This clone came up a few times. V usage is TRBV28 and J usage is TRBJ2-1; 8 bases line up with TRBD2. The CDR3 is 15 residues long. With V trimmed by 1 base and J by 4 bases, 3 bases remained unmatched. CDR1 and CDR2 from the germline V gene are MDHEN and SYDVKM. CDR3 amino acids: CASSLLAGNYNEQFF. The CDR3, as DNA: TGTGCCAGCAGTTTATTAGCGGGAAATTACAATGAGCAGTTCTTC. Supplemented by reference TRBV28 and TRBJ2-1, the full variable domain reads DVKVTQSSRYLVKRTGEKVFLECVQDMDHENMFWYRQDPGLGLRLIYFSYDVKMKEKGDIPEGYSVSREKKERFSLILESASTNQTSMYLCASSLLAGNYNEQFFGPGTRLTVL.

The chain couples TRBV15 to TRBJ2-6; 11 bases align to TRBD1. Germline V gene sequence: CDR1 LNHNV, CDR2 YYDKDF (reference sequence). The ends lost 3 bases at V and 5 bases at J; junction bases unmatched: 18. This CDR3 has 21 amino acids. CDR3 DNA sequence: TGTGCCACCAGCAGGCATTCGATCTTCCGGGACAGGGGGATCAGGGCCAACGTCCTGACTTTC. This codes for CATSRHSIFRDRGIRANVLTF.

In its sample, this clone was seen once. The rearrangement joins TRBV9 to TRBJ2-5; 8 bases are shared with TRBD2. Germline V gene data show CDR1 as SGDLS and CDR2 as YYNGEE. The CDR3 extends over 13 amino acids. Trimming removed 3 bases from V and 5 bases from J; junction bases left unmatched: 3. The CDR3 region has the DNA TGTGCCAGCAGCGGACGACTAGCGGAGACCCAGTACTTC. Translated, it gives CASSGRLAETQYF.

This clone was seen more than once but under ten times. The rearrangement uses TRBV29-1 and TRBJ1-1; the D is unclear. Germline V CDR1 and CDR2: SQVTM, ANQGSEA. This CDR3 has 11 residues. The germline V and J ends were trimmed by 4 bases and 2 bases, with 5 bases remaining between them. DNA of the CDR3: TGCAGCGTTGTAGCCAACACTGAAGCTTTCTTT. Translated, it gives CSVVANTEAFF.

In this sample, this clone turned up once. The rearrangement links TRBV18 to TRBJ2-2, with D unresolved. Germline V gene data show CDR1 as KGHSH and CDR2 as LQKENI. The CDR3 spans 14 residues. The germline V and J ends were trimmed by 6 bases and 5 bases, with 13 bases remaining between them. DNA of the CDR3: TGTGCCAGCTCGCTAATGATCGAAACCGGGGAGCTGTTTTTT. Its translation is CASSLMIETGELFF.

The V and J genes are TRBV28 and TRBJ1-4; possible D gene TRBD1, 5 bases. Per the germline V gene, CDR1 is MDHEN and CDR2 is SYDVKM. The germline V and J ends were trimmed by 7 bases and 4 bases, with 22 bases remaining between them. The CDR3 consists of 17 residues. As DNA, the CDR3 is TGTGCCAGCACCTTGTGGGGGGGGGTCGAAAGTAATGAAAAACTGTTTTTT. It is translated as CASTLWGGVESNEKLFF.

CDR3 in amino acids: CASSLGLLETQYF. The CDR3 DNA reads as TGTGCCAGCAGCTTGGGGCTATTGGAGACCCAGTACTTC. The chain joins TRBV7-2 to TRBJ2-5; D is possibly TRBD1 (5 bases). Between the trimmed V and J ends, which lost 3 bases and 5 bases, there was a span of 10 bases. Per germline, CDR1 SGHTA and CDR2 FQGNSA. The CDR3 length is 13 residues.

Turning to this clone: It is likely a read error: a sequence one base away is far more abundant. The CDR3 region is CASSCWGGHQETQYF. Written as DNA, the CDR3 is TGTGCCAGCAGCTGCTGGGGGGGACACCAAGAGACCCAGTACTTC. The rearrangement uses TRBV11-2 and TRBJ2-5; 7 bases line up with TRBD2. Germline CDR1 SGHAT, CDR2 FQNNGV. The V and J ends lost 4 bases and 0 bases, in that order; junction bases with no gene match: 5. CDR3 length: 15 residues.

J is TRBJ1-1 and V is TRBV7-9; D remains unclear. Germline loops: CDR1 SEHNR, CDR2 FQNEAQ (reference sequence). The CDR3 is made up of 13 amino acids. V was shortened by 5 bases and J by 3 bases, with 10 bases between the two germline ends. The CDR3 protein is CASSARLDTEAFF. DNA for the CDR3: TGTGCCAGCAGCGCCCGACTCGACACTGAAGCTTTCTTT.

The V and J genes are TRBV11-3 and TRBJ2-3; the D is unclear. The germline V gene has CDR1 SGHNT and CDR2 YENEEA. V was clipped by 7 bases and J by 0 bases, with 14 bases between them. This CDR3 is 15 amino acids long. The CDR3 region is CASNCDETSTDTQYF. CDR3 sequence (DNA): TGTGCCAGCAACTGTGACGAGACTAGCACAGATACGCAGTATTTT.

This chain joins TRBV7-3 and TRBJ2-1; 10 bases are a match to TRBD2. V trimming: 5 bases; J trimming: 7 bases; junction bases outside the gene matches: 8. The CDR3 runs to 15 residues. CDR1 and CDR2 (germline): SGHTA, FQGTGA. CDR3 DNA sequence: TGTGCCAGCAGCCACCCCCGACTAGCGGGTAATGAGCAGTTCTTC. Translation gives CASSHPRLAGNEQFF.

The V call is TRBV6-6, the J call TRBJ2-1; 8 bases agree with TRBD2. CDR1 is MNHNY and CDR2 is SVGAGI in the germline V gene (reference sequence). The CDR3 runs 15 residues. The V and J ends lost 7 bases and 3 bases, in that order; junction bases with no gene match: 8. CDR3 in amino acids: CASKKAGEDYNEQFF. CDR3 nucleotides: TGTGCCAGCAAGAAAGCGGGGGAGGACTACAATGAGCAGTTCTTC.

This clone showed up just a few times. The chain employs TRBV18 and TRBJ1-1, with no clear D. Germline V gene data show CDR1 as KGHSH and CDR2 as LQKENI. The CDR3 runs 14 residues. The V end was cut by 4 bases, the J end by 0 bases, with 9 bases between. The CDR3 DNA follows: TGTGCCAGCTCACTGGTCGGATTGAACACTGAAGCTTTCTTT. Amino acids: CASSLVGLNTEAFF.

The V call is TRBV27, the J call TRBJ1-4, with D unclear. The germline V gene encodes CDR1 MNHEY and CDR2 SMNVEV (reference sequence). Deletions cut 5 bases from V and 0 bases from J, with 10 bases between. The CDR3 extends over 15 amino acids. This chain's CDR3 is CASSPLITTNEKLFF. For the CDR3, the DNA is TGTGCCAGCAGTCCTTTAATCACAACTAATGAAAAACTGTTTTTT.

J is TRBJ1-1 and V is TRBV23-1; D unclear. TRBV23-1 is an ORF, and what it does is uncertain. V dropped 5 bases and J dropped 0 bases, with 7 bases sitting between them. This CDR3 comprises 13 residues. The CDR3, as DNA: TGCGCCAGCAGTAGGAATATGAACACTGAAGCTTTCTTT. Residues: CASSRNMNTEAFF.

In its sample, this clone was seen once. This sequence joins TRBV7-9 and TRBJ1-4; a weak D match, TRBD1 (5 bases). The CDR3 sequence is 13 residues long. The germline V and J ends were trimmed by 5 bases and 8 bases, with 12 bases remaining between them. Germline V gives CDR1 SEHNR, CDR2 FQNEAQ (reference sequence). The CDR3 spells CASSPQGREKLFF. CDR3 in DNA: TGTGCCAGCAGCCCTCAGGGAAGGGAAAAACTGTTTTTT.

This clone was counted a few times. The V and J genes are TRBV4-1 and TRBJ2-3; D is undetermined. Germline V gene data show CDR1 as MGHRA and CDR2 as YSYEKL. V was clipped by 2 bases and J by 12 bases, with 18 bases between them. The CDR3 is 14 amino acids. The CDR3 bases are TGCGCCAGCAGCCAAAAACTCGCCGGGTCTCCTCAGTATTTT. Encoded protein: CASSQKLAGSPQYF.

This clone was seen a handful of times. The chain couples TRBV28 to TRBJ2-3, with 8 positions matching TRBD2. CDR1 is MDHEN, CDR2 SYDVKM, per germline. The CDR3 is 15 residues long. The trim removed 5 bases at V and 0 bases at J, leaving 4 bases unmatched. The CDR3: CASSPRLASTDTQYF. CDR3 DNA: TGTGCCAGCAGTCCCAGACTAGCGAGCACAGATACGCAGTATTTT.

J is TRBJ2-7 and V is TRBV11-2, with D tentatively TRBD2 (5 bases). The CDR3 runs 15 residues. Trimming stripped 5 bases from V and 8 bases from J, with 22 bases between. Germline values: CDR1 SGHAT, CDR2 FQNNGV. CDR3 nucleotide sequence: TGTGCCAGCAGCGCCATTGACTCTTCAGCCGGGAAGCAGTACTTC. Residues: CASSAIDSSAGKQYF.

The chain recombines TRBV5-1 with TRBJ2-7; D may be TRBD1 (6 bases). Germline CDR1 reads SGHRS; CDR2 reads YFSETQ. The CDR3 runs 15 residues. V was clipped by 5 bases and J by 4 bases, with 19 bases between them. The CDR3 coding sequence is TGCGCCAGCAGGACCGAGGGACACTCGGATTACGAGCAGTACTTC. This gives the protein CASRTEGHSDYEQYF.

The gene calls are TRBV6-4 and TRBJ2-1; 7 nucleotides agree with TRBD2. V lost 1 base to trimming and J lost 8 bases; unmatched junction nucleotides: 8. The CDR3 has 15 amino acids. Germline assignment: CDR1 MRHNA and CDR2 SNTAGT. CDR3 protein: CASSDFKGTIDEQFF. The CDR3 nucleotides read TGTGCCAGCAGTGACTTTAAAGGGACTATTGATGAGCAGTTCTTC.

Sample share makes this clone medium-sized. DNA of the CDR3: TGTGCCAGCAGCCCCCAGGGAGGGCTCCGCGAGCAGTACTTC. This encodes CASSPQGGLREQYF. This sequence joins TRBV13 and TRBJ2-7, with TRBD2 identical over 7 bases. This CDR3 is built from 14 residues. J lost 6 bases, V lost 5 bases, and 10 bases had no gene match. Germline CDR1 PRHDT, CDR2 FYEKMQ (reference sequence).

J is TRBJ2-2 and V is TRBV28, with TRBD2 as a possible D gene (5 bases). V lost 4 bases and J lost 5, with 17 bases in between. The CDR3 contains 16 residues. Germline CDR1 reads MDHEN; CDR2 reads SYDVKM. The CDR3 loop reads CASSSLRGVSTGELFF. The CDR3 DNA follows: TGTGCCAGCAGTTCCCTTCGGGGAGTCAGTACCGGGGAGCTGTTTTTT.

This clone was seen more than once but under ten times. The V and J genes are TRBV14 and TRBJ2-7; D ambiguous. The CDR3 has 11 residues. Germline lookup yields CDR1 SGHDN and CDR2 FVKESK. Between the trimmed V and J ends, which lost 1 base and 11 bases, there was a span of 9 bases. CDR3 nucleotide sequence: TGTGCCAGCAGCCAAGTGCCAGAAAAGTACTTC. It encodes CASSQVPEKYF.

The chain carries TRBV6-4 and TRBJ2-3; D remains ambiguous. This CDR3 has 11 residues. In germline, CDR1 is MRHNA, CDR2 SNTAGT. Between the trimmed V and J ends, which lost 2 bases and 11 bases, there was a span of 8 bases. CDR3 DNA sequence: TGTGCCAGCAGTGACCACGTCCGGCAGTATTTT. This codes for CASSDHVRQYF.